A selection of T cell receptor beta chains follows, all from one sample in a study of CD8+CD57+ T cells in acquired aplastic anemia. MiXCR was run by TCRdb on the reads, yielding one entry per CDR3 protein. The sample contains under 150,000 distinct CDR3 sequences, 41% of which appear only once. The specimen sequenced was sorted CD4+, CD8+, or CD8+CD57+ T cells (not recorded which) from PBMCs. The receptor source for this set is a human donor in good health, serving as a control. The CDR3 runs from the conserved cysteine through the conserved F or W. A D gene is named only where the DNA matches it firmly. For some rows the clone size is stated as once, few or many, or as a class when expanded; others skip it.

clone_size	v_call	d_call	j_call	cdr3_nt	cdr3_aa
many	TRBV9	.	TRBJ2-3	TGTGCCAGCCAACCGGGGGATGGTTACACAGATACGCAGTATTTT	CASQPGDGYTDTQYF
many	TRBV12-3/TRBV12-4	.	TRBJ2-7	TGTGCCAGTAGCCCCCCCGGAAAGGTGAGGCAGTACTTC	CASSPPGKVRQYF
few	TRBV2	TRBD1	TRBJ2-2	TGTGCCAGCGGCGGACAGGGGAACACCGGGGAGCTGTTTTTT	CASGGQGNTGELFF
.	TRBV10-1	.	TRBJ2-7	TGCGCCAGCAGTGAGTCAGGGAGGTCCTACGAGCAGTACTTC	CASSESGRSYEQYF
.	TRBV29-1	.	TRBJ1-1	TGCAGCGTTGAAACTCTATCAGGGAGAAGCACTGAAGCTTTCTTT	CSVETLSGRSTEAFF
.	TRBV12-5	TRBD1	TRBJ1-1	TGTGCTAGTGGTTCCACACCCAGGGGGGAAGCTTTCTTT	CASGSTPRGEAFF
many	TRBV7-2	.	TRBJ2-5	TGTGCCAGCAGCTCCTCGGGGGGCAGAGAGACCCAGTACTTC	CASSSSGGRETQYF
.	TRBV6-1	.	TRBJ1-2	TGTGCCAGCAGTCTTACTAGCGGGGCTGGCTACACCTTC	CASSLTSGAGYTF
.	TRBV20-1	TRBD1	TRBJ1-5	TGCAGTGCTAACAGGGGTAGCAATCAGCCCCAGCATTTT	CSANRGSNQPQHF
many	TRBV6-5	.	TRBJ1-2	TGTGCCAGCAGTTACTCACCCCGAGACAGTCACTATGGCTACACCTTC	CASSYSPRDSHYGYTF
few	TRBV11-3	.	TRBJ2-1	TGTGCCAGCAGCTCGGGGCCGGACAGACTTCAGTTCTTC	CASSSGPDRLQFF
.	TRBV20-1	.	TRBJ2-1	TGCAGTGCTATGGAGGGGGCTTCCTACAATGGGCAGTTCTTC	CSAMEGASYNGQFF
.	TRBV3-1	.	TRBJ2-2	TGTGCCAGCAGCCCTGGGTTTGGCACCGGGGAGCTGTTTTTT	CASSPGFGTGELFF
many	TRBV12-3/TRBV12-4	.	TRBJ2-1	TGTGCCAGCTCGCGGGGCCGTACCATCAGTGAGCAGTTCTTC	CASSRGRTISEQFF
many	TRBV14	.	TRBJ1-4	TGTGCCAGCAGCCCACAAGGCGAAAAACTGTTTTTT	CASSPQGEKLFF
.	TRBV9	.	TRBJ2-1	TGTGCCAGCAGCGTACCATACAATGAGCAGTTCTTC	CASSVPYNEQFF
many	TRBV11-3	.	TRBJ2-5	TGTGCCAGCAGCTTAGGAGGGCAAGAGACCCAGTACTTC	CASSLGGQETQYF
once	TRBV2	TRBD1	TRBJ2-7	TGTGCCAGCAGTGCTTCAACGGGACAGCCCTACGAGCAGTACTTC	CASSASTGQPYEQYF
.	TRBV2	TRBD2	TRBJ2-1	TGTGCCAGCAGACCTACTAGCGGGGGTAATGAGCAGTTCTTC	CASRPTSGGNEQFF
many	TRBV19	TRBD1	TRBJ2-3	TGTGCCAGTAGAGGGGACAGGGGGCACCCCCGGGATACGCAGTATTTT	CASRGDRGHPRDTQYF
many	TRBV2	TRBD2	TRBJ2-2	TGTGCCAGCAGTGAAAGCGGGGGGCCGATCGGGGAGCTGTTTTTT	CASSESGGPIGELFF
.	TRBV29-1	.	TRBJ1-3	TGCAGCGTTGCCGGGTCTGGAAACACCATATATTTT	CSVAGSGNTIYF